The clone carrying this T cell receptor (beta chain) was counted many times. The antigen is unknown. Assembly of TCR beta libraries relied on iRepertoire HTBI primers together with Arm-PCR of CDR3 regions. MiXCR was run by TCRdb on the multiplex PCR reads, yielding one entry per CDR3 protein. The sample lists 500,000 or so distinct CDR3 sequences; around 15% were seen once. This sample was taken from a study of regulatory T cells in long-lasting Graves disease. The overall study: Recently diagnosed Graves' patients had received antithyroid drugs for under 3 months. Study-wide points: Relative to newly diagnosed Graves' patients, persistent ones had lower TCR diversity.

The CDR3 runs to 14 residues. The germline V and J ends were trimmed by 6 bases and 1 base, with 10 bases remaining between them. Germline V gene data show CDR1 as MDHEN and CDR2 as SYDVKM. As to time point: newly diagnosed GD, antithyroid drugs for less than 3 months. Extracted PBMC RNA gave rise to the TCR library. These data were also filed under a second study, of T cells in Graves' hyperthyroidism and ophthalmopathy. From that report: Also found in blood were most expanded thyroid clonotypes above 0.001.

J is TRBJ1-5 and V is TRBV28, with D maybe TRBD1 (5 bases). Sample: peripheral blood mononuclear cells (PBMCs), taken at new diagnosis, from a patient treated with antithyroid drugs. The source of this sequence is a man between 35 and 55 years old with Graves disease. DNA for the CDR3: TGTGCCAGCAGGGGGGGTCTCAGCAATCAGCCCCAGCATTTT. Amino acids: CASRGGLSNQPQHF.